Shown below are 9 T cell receptor beta chains from a single sample sequenced in a study of metastatic and nonmetastatic thyroid tumors. Via MiXCR, TCRdb re-called the PCR reads. Among roughly 27,000 clones listed, about 24% were seen once. Thyroid surgery took place with no prior treatment in any patient. What was sequenced was blood. Every receptor here comes from a female donor with papillary thyroid cancer or a benign thyroid nodule (not recorded which). Some clones in this sample may be carry-over from other donors' samples.

This clone was counted ten times or more. V gene TRBV27 combines with J gene TRBJ1-1; TRBD1 is a possible D gene (6 bases). The CDR3 is 15 amino acids. Germline V lookup: CDR1 MNHEY, CDR2 SMNVEV (reference sequence). Trimming pared 1 base from V and 6 bases from J, leaving 15 bases between. CDR3 nucleotide sequence: TGTGCCAGCAGTTTATTCCAGGGGTCAGGGGCTGAAGCTTTCTTT. Its translation is CASSLFQGSGAEAFF.

This clone was observed a few times. This rearrangement joins TRBV10-2 to TRBJ2-3, with D perhaps TRBD2 (6 bases). The germline V gene encodes CDR1 WSHSY and CDR2 SAAADI. Trimming took off 10 bases at V and 0 bases at J, with 11 bases between the two ends. The CDR3 runs 13 residues. The CDR3 nucleotides are TGCGCCACCCTAGCGACTAGCACAGATACGCAGTATTTT. Translation gives CATLATSTDTQYF.

This clone was observed a few times. This chain links TRBV6-2 or TRBV6-3 with TRBJ2-3; tentatively, D is TRBD1 (5 bases). Looked up from germline, CDR1 is MNHEY and CDR2 is SVGEGT. The CDR3 runs to 14 residues. As DNA, the CDR3 is TGTGGCCGCAGTTACGGTAGGGGTCCGGATACGCAGTATTTT. This codes for CGRSYGRGPDTQYF.

This chain connects TRBV27 to TRBJ2-5, with D perhaps matching TRBD2 (6 bases). Trimming pared 9 bases from V and 13 bases from J, leaving 24 bases between. The germline CDR1 and CDR2 sequences are MNHEY and SMNVEV (reference sequence). CDR3 length: 13 amino acids. The CDR3 DNA sequence: TGTGCCAGTGGCACGGGGGTGGGAGAGACACGGTACTTC. Translating gives CASGTGVGETRYF.

This clone has ten or more counts. This chain uses TRBV7-2 with TRBJ2-1; possibly TRBD2 for D (5 bases). Trimming removed 5 bases from V and 5 bases from J, with 13 bases in between. Germline CDR1 is SGHTA and CDR2 is FQGNSA. The CDR3 is 14 residues long. The CDR3 is CASSGDGINNEQFF. The CDR3 DNA reads as TGTGCCAGCAGCGGTGACGGGATCAACAATGAGCAGTTCTTC.

This clone occurred a few times. The rearrangement links TRBV10-3 to TRBJ2-2; 7 positions agree with TRBD2. Germline V gene data show CDR1 as ENHRY and CDR2 as SYGVKD. Germline trimming cut 6 bases from V and 6 bases from J; bases unmatched to any gene: 16. The CDR3 spans 17 residues. CDR3 coding DNA: TGTGCCATCAGCCTGACTAGCTGGAGGGCCTCCGCCGGGGAGCTGTTTTTT. Encoded protein: CAISLTSWRASAGELFF.

Ten or more counts support this clone. The chain uses TRBV20-1 and TRBJ2-2; 10 bases are a match to TRBD1. Germline V lookup: CDR1 DFQATT, CDR2 SNEGSKA (reference sequence). There are 15 residues in the CDR3. With V trimmed by 4 bases and J by 5 bases, 7 bases remained unmatched. The CDR3 nucleotides read TGCAGTGCTACCCCTCGGACAGGGGGGACCGGGGAGCTGTTTTTT. Protein sequence: CSATPRTGGTGELFF.

This clone was counted ten times or more. Here the CDR3 reads CATSDSPGGTSFNYEQYF. DNA of the CDR3: TGTGCCACCAGTGATTCCCCGGGGGGGACCTCCTTTAACTACGAGCAGTACTTC. The chain links TRBV24-1 to TRBJ2-7, with 8 bases lining up with TRBD2. Germline assignment: CDR1 KGHDR and CDR2 SFDVKD. This CDR3 spans 18 amino acids. With 2 bases clipped from V and 3 bases from J, the junction kept 14 bases outside the gene matches.

The chain has TRBV19 and TRBJ1-4; 9 bases match TRBD1. Trimming at V came to 4 bases and at J to 8 bases, leaving 11 bases not matched to a gene. Germline CDR1 reads LNHDA; CDR2 reads SQIVND (reference sequence). This CDR3 region has 16 residues. The CDR3 sequence: CASSTLAGTGYEKLFF. CDR3 DNA: TGTGCCAGTAGTACTCTAGCCGGGACAGGGTACGAAAAACTGTTTTTT.